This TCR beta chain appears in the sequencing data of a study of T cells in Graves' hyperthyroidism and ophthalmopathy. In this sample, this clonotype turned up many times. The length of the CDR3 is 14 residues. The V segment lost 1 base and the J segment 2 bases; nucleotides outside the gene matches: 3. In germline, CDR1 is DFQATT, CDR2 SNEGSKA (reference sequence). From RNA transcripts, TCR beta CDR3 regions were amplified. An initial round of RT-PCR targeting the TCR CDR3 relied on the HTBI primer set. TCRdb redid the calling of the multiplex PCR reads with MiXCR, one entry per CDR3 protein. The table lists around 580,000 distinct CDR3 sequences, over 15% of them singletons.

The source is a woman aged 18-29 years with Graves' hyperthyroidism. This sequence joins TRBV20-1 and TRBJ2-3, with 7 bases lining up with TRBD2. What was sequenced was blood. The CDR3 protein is CSARASGPTDTQYF. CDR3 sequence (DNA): TGCAGTGCTAGAGCTAGCGGCCCCACAGATACGCAGTATTTT.